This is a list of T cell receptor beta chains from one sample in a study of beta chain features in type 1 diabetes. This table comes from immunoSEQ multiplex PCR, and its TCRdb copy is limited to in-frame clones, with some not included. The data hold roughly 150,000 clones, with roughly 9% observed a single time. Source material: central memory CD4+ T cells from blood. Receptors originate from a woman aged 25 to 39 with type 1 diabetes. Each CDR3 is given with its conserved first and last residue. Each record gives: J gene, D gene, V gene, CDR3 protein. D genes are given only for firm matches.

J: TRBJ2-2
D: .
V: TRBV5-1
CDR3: CASSLDPSVNTGELFF

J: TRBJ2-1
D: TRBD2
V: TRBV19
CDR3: CASSNLAGGYNEQFF

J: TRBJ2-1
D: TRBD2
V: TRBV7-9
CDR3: CASSDPPRLARYNEQFF

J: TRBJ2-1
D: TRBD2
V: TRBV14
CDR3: CASSQLAGSYNEQFF

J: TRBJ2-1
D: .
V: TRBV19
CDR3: CASSIQMDSKEQFF

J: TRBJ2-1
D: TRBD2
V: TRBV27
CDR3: CASSSLTSGRVDSYNEQFF

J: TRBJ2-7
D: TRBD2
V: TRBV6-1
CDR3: CASSEAPTSGYEQYF

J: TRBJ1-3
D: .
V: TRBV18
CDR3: CASSPPGAISGNTIYF

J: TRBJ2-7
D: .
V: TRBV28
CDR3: CASTLPSRTYEQYF

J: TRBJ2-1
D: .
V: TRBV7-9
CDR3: CASSSASYGQFF

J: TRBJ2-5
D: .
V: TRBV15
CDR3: CATSADYQETQYF

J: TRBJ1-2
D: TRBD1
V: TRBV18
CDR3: CASSRGQGNNYGYTF

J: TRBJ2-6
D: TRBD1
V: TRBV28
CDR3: CASSLRQGASGANVLTF

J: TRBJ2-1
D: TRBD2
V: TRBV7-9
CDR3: CASSWSGSARGEQFF

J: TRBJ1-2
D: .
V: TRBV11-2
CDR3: CASSWTAPDYGYTF

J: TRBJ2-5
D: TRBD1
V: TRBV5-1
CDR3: CASSLANGQGTETQYF

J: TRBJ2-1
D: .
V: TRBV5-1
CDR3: CASSLVAEQFF

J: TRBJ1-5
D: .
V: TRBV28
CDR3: CASSGTPYQPQHF

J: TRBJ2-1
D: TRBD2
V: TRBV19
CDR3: CASSLAGGGMGQFF

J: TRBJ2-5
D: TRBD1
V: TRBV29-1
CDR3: CSAEDRGETQYF

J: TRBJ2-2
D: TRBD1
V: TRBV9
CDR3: CASSVGQGMRELFF

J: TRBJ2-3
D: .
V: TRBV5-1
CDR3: CASSSTVTGTDTQYF

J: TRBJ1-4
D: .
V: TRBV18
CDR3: CASSLRTVNEKLFF

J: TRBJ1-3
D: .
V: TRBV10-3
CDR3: CAIRPQLDRSSGNTIYF

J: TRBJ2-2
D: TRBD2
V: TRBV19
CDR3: CASSGTVNTGELFF

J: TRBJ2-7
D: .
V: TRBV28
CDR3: CASSLSGTYEQYF

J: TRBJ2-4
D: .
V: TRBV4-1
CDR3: CASSQDSVAKNIQYF

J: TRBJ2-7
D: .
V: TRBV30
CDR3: CAWKAGQAGEQYF

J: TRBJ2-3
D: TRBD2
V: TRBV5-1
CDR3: CASSVSGRAESDTQYF

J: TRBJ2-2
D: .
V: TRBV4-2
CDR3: CASSQGAGEGTGELFF

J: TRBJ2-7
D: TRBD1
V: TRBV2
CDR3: CASSADRGEQYF

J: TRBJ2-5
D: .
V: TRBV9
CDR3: CASSAGQIQETQYF

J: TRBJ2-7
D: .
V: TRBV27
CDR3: CASRTQGGRHEQYF

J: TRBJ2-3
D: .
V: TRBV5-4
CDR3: CASSDGTTTDTQYF

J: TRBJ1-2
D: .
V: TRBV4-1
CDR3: CASSTQTGYGYTF

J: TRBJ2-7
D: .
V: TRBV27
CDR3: CASSTLGLTGYEQYF

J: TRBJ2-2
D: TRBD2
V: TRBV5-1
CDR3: CASTHAPGLGNTGELFF

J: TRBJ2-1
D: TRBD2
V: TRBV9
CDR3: CASSPGEAGLINEQFF

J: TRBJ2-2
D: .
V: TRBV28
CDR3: CASSPQRTGELFF